One T cell receptor (beta chain) is described in this entry. Its cognate antigen is unknown. Amplification of TCR beta CDR3 regions was performed using RNA transcripts as template. With the HTBI primer set, the TCR CDR3 went through a first round of RT-PCR. A single record per CDR3 protein comes from TCRdb applying MiXCR to the multiplex PCR reads. The sample lists 300,000 to 450,000 distinct CDR3 sequences; less than 20% were seen once. This specimen belongs to a study of T cells in Graves' hyperthyroidism and ophthalmopathy. Study details: Peripheral blood was obtained at initial diagnosis, preceding any treatment.

The study's findings and limits: By a 13 V-J model, ophthalmopathy was set apart from stable hyperthyroidism. Most thyroid clonotypes expanded above 0.001 were also detected in blood.

The study included ophthalmopathy patients with Clinical Activity Score at least 3, NOSPECS grade at least 4 and duration under 3 months. The CDR3 spans 13 residues. V gave up 7 bases and J gave up 4 bases; unmatched junction bases: 6. CDR1 is SGHRS, CDR2 YFSETQ, per germline. This clonotype was sampled from a young man with Graves' ophthalmopathy. The sample was blood. The chain uses TRBV5-1 and TRBJ1-1; TRBD1 matches 8 bases. The CDR3 spells CASHPDRGTEAFF. The CDR3 bases are TGCGCCAGCCACCCAGACAGGGGCACTGAAGCTTTCTTT.